This entry concerns a single T cell receptor (beta chain). The antigen is undetermined. This sample is part of a study of cytomegalovirus exposure and HLA in healthy donors. As for the study in general: About 80 million unique TCRs from HLA-typed donors were held in an early data release.

General study results and limits: Per a later analysis, 18,000 or so TCR beta sequences showed association with HLA alleles at 0.05 false discovery rate.

V lost 6 bases to trimming and J lost 3 bases, with 17 bases between them. This CDR3 comprises 15 residues. Germline V lookup: CDR1 MNHEY, CDR2 SVGAGI. Amplification used 60 Vbeta primers and 13 Jbeta primers. Using immunoSEQ multiplex PCR, the repertoire was profiled, and TCRdb retains in-frame clones only, with some absent. The table shows 150,000 to 200,000 clones, with around 77% occurring only once. The rearrangement uses TRBV6-5 and TRBJ1-1; perhaps TRBD1 as D (6 bases). This sequence was found in a woman aged 35 to 49 in good health and CMV-seronegative. The sample taken for sequencing was PBMCs. In DNA, the CDR3 is TGTGCCAGCAGCCCTGCCGACAGGCAGTACACTGAAGCTTTCTTT. This gives the protein CASSPADRQYTEAFF.